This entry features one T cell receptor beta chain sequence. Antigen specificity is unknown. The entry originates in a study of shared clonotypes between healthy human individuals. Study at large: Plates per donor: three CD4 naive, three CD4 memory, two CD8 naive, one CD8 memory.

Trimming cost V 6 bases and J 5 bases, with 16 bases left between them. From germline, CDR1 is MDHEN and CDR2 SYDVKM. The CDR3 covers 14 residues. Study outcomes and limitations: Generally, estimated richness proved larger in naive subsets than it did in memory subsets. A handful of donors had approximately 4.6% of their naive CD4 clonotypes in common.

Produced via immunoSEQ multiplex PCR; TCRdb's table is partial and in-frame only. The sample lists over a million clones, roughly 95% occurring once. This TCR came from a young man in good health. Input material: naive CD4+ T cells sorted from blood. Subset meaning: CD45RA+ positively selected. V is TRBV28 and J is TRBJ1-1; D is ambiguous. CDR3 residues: CASRVHGRGTEAFF. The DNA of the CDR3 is TGTGCCAGCAGGGTACACGGTCGAGGGACTGAAGCTTTCTTT.